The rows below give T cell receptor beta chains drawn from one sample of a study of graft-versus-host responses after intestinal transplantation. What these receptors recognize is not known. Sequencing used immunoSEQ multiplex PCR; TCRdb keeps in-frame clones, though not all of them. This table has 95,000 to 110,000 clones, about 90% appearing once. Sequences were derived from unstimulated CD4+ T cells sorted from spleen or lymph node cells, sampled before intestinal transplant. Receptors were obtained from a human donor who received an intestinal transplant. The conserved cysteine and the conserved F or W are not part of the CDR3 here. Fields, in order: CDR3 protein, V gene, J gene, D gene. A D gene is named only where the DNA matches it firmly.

CDR3aa: ASVLSGPLGYGYT
v_gene: TRBV28
j_gene: TRBJ1-2
d_gene: NA

CDR3aa: ASSPRSGTGSSPLH
v_gene: TRBV27
j_gene: TRBJ1-6
d_gene: TRBD1

CDR3aa: ASSPPGLAGGTDTQY
v_gene: TRBV18
j_gene: TRBJ2-3
d_gene: TRBD2

CDR3aa: ASSRDTNQPQH
v_gene: TRBV27
j_gene: TRBJ1-5
d_gene: NA

CDR3aa: ASSYGQATNEKLF
v_gene: TRBV6-6
j_gene: TRBJ1-4
d_gene: TRBD1

CDR3aa: ASSLGVAPSGANVLT
v_gene: TRBV28
j_gene: TRBJ2-6
d_gene: NA

CDR3aa: ASSLGGYEQY
v_gene: TRBV28
j_gene: TRBJ2-7
d_gene: NA

CDR3aa: ASSAGETQY
v_gene: TRBV9
j_gene: TRBJ2-5
d_gene: NA

CDR3aa: AISDAGTGDRTDTQY
v_gene: TRBV10-3
j_gene: TRBJ2-3
d_gene: TRBD1

CDR3aa: SESGGEGTQY
v_gene: TRBV29-1
j_gene: TRBJ2-5
d_gene: TRBD2

CDR3aa: ASSTKTRSFYGYT
v_gene: TRBV5-4
j_gene: TRBJ1-2
d_gene: NA

CDR3aa: ASSDEYGGHNEQF
v_gene: TRBV2
j_gene: TRBJ2-1
d_gene: NA

CDR3aa: ASSIPAGTPSSGANVLT
v_gene: TRBV19
j_gene: TRBJ2-6
d_gene: NA

CDR3aa: ASSPGTGWETQY
v_gene: TRBV19
j_gene: TRBJ2-5
d_gene: TRBD1

CDR3aa: ASSIRRVAEAF
v_gene: TRBV19
j_gene: TRBJ1-1
d_gene: NA

CDR3aa: ASSLGSGDEQF
v_gene: TRBV7-3
j_gene: TRBJ2-1
d_gene: NA

CDR3aa: ASSFSLGRRQNTEAF
v_gene: TRBV11-2
j_gene: TRBJ1-1
d_gene: NA

CDR3aa: AISVASRAEDSPPH
v_gene: TRBV10-3
j_gene: TRBJ1-6
d_gene: NA

CDR3aa: ASSFGKGEVWEGYT
v_gene: TRBV27
j_gene: TRBJ1-2
d_gene: NA

CDR3aa: ASSTREIYNEQF
v_gene: TRBV18
j_gene: TRBJ2-1
d_gene: TRBD2

CDR3aa: ASGLGGLPMNTEAF
v_gene: TRBV12-5
j_gene: TRBJ1-1
d_gene: NA

CDR3aa: ASSLNVLAGVTDTQY
v_gene: TRBV7-3
j_gene: TRBJ2-3
d_gene: TRBD2

CDR3aa: ASSPARGTEAF
v_gene: TRBV4-1
j_gene: TRBJ1-1
d_gene: NA

CDR3aa: ASSTGTSVDEQY
v_gene: TRBV11-3
j_gene: TRBJ2-7
d_gene: TRBD2

CDR3aa: ASSQSRTDTQY
v_gene: TRBV14
j_gene: TRBJ2-3
d_gene: NA

CDR3aa: ASSPGNGYT
v_gene: TRBV18
j_gene: TRBJ1-2
d_gene: NA

CDR3aa: ASSGGTANTGELF
v_gene: TRBV9
j_gene: TRBJ2-2
d_gene: TRBD1

CDR3aa: ASSPPRAGYTGELF
v_gene: TRBV18
j_gene: TRBJ2-2
d_gene: NA

CDR3aa: ASSKEKGHSYEQY
v_gene: TRBV21-1
j_gene: TRBJ2-7
d_gene: NA

CDR3aa: ASSLVQGTGELF
v_gene: TRBV5-1
j_gene: TRBJ2-2
d_gene: NA

CDR3aa: ASSLKPGLAGNTGELF
v_gene: TRBV7-9
j_gene: TRBJ2-2
d_gene: TRBD2

CDR3aa: ASSLGLAGPHYEQY
v_gene: TRBV28
j_gene: TRBJ2-7
d_gene: TRBD2

CDR3aa: ASSIGRLATGELF
v_gene: TRBV19
j_gene: TRBJ2-2
d_gene: TRBD2

CDR3aa: ASSASGFTDTQY
v_gene: TRBV7-2
j_gene: TRBJ2-3
d_gene: TRBD2

CDR3aa: ASSPTSGGYWETQY
v_gene: TRBV7-3
j_gene: TRBJ2-5
d_gene: TRBD2

CDR3aa: ASSSRTGSSYNSPLH
v_gene: TRBV13
j_gene: TRBJ1-6
d_gene: TRBD1

CDR3aa: ASKGTEGTEAF
v_gene: TRBV2
j_gene: TRBJ1-1
d_gene: NA

CDR3aa: ASSPDGGFAEAF
v_gene: TRBV5-1
j_gene: TRBJ1-1
d_gene: NA

CDR3aa: ASSLFRGRGDTQY
v_gene: TRBV7-2
j_gene: TRBJ2-3
d_gene: TRBD2

CDR3aa: ASSLALGGAEETQY
v_gene: TRBV5-1
j_gene: TRBJ2-5
d_gene: NA

CDR3aa: ASSLDRNEKLF
v_gene: TRBV11-2
j_gene: TRBJ1-4
d_gene: NA

CDR3aa: ASSLGGRPRDNEQF
v_gene: TRBV28
j_gene: TRBJ2-1
d_gene: NA

CDR3aa: TSSPTTGTGTGGIISYEQY
v_gene: TRBV1
j_gene: TRBJ2-7
d_gene: NA

CDR3aa: ASSQTVRVSGNTIY
v_gene: TRBV14
j_gene: TRBJ1-3
d_gene: NA

CDR3aa: ASSQYDRGHWRSNQPQH
v_gene: TRBV5-6
j_gene: TRBJ1-5
d_gene: TRBD1

CDR3aa: SARAQGMAF
v_gene: TRBV20-1
j_gene: TRBJ1-1
d_gene: NA

CDR3aa: ASSPVSSGGAYEQY
v_gene: TRBV5-6
j_gene: TRBJ2-7
d_gene: TRBD2

CDR3aa: ASSLARGWNSPLH
v_gene: TRBV5-6
j_gene: TRBJ1-6
d_gene: NA

CDR3aa: AIRVQLMNTEAF
v_gene: TRBV10-3
j_gene: TRBJ1-1
d_gene: NA

CDR3aa: ASSSTYEQY
v_gene: TRBV28
j_gene: TRBJ2-7
d_gene: NA

CDR3aa: ASSTGSNQPQH
v_gene: TRBV5-5
j_gene: TRBJ1-5
d_gene: NA

CDR3aa: ASSQLTGSHYEQY
v_gene: TRBV14
j_gene: TRBJ2-7
d_gene: NA

CDR3aa: ASSSVGRVRNEKLF
v_gene: TRBV11-2
j_gene: TRBJ1-4
d_gene: NA

CDR3aa: ASRAGTIYEQY
v_gene: TRBV6-1
j_gene: TRBJ2-7
d_gene: NA